The next 27 T cell receptor beta chains were all read from a single sample in a study of blood T cell repertoires in COVID-19. Generated by immunoSEQ multiplex PCR, the TCRdb table keeps only in-frame clones and is missing some. The data contain fewer than 250,000 clones, about 88% of them singletons. Source material: peripheral blood. The receptors derive from a man aged 40-49 years with acute or convalescent COVID-19.

The chain links TRBV10-1 to TRBJ1-3; TRBD1 matches 7 bases. The CDR3 runs 17 residues. Trimming removed 0 bases from V and 3 bases from J; junction bases left unmatched: 8. Germline V gene data show CDR1 as WNHNN and CDR2 as SYGVQD (reference sequence). CDR3 sequence reads: CASSESNWTGYGNTIYF. DNA for the CDR3: TGCGCCAGCAGTGAGTCAAATTGGACAGGATATGGAAACACCATATATTTT.

CDR3 nucleotides: TGCGCCAGCAGCTTGGCCCCGACAGGAAGAGGCTACGAGCAGTACTTC. Encoded protein: CASSLAPTGRGYEQYF. The chain is built from TRBV5-1 and TRBJ2-7; TRBD1 is a possible D gene (6 bases). Deletions cut 0 bases from V and 3 bases from J, with 16 bases between. Germline lookup yields CDR1 SGHRS and CDR2 YFSETQ. The CDR3 is made up of 16 amino acids.

V and J are TRBV6-5 and TRBJ1-3, with TRBD1 matching 7 bases. Germline assignment: CDR1 MNHEY and CDR2 SVGAGI. The V gene end was trimmed by 2 bases and the J gene end by 0 bases; junction bases not matched to a gene: 4. CDR3 length: 16 amino acids. The chain's CDR3 is CASSYTGVSSGNTIYF. The CDR3 DNA reads TGTGCCAGCAGTTACACAGGGGTGAGCTCTGGAAACACCATATATTTT.

CDR3 DNA: TGTGCCAGTAGTCGACAGGGGCTGGGTCAGCCCCAGCATTTT. Translation: CASSRQGLGQPQHF. V is TRBV19 and J is TRBJ1-5, with 8 nucleotides matching TRBD1. V shed 5 bases, J shed 6 bases, and the junction held 6 bases outside the gene matches. Germline assignment: CDR1 LNHDA and CDR2 SQIVND (reference sequence). The CDR3 covers 14 residues.

CDR3 DNA: TGTGCCAGCAGCTTTATTAGCGGGAGTGGGAATGAGCAGTTCTTC. It encodes CASSFISGSGNEQFF. The chain recombines TRBV7-3 with TRBJ2-1; 9 bases line up with TRBD2. The J segment lost 7 bases and the V segment lost 3 bases, leaving 7 bases of the junction unmatched. The CDR3 is 15 amino acids. CDR1 is SGHTA, CDR2 FQGTGA, per germline.

The rearrangement uses TRBV3-1 (or the pseudogene TRBV3-2) and TRBJ1-5, with D possibly matching TRBD1 (6 bases). V was clipped by 0 bases and J by 2 bases, with 11 bases between them. This CDR3 is 16 amino acids long. Looked up from germline, CDR1 is LGHDT and CDR2 is YNNKEL (reference sequence). The CDR3 region has the DNA TGTGCCAGCAGCCAAGATTCGGCAGGGGGCAATCAGCCCCAGCATTTT. Protein sequence: CASSQDSAGGNQPQHF.

This chain's CDR3 is CATSPAGDSGNTIYF. In DNA form, the CDR3 reads TGTGCCACCAGCCCGGCGGGTGATTCTGGAAACACCATATATTTT. The rearrangement uses TRBV15 and TRBJ1-3; no clear D. The CDR3 spans 15 residues. Trimming left V 5 bases short and J 1 base short, with 12 bases between. Germline V lookup: CDR1 LNHNV, CDR2 YYDKDF (reference sequence).

This chain connects TRBV9 to TRBJ1-1, with 7 bases aligning to TRBD1. V dropped 0 bases and J dropped 3; count of bases not matched to a gene: 2. This CDR3 contains 14 residues. Germline loops: CDR1 SGDLS, CDR2 YYNGEE. CDR3 region: CASSVEQGDTEAFF. Here the CDR3 DNA reads TGTGCCAGCAGCGTAGAGCAGGGGGACACTGAAGCTTTCTTT.

In its sample, this clone was seen once. V is TRBV10-3 and J is TRBJ2-1; D is perhaps TRBD2 (6 bases). V gave up 4 bases and J gave up 6 bases, with 22 bases separating them. Germline values: CDR1 ENHRY, CDR2 SYGVKD. This CDR3 region has 17 residues. The CDR3 DNA follows: TGTGCCATCAGTGTTGGTGGGAGGAGGAGTGAAGCCAATGAGCAGTTCTTC. It specifies CAISVGGRRSEANEQFF.

V is TRBV5-1 and J is TRBJ2-7; no clear D. The CDR3 consists of 15 residues. Trimming took 4 bases from V and 6 from J, leaving 20 bases between them. The germline V gene encodes CDR1 SGHRS and CDR2 YFSETQ. The DNA of the CDR3 is TGCGCCAGCAGCCCGGTAAGCCACGAGGTTCGCGAGCAGTACTTC. Translated: CASSPVSHEVREQYF.

The rearrangement joins TRBV7-3 to TRBJ2-1, with 9 bases identical to TRBD2. Unmatched junction bases numbered 8, after V lost 4 bases and J lost 4 bases. Germline-derived CDR1 and CDR2 are SGHTA and FQGTGA. The CDR3 covers 16 residues. CDR3 amino acids: CASSSAIAGVYNEQFF. The CDR3 DNA reads TGTGCCAGCAGCTCCGCCATAGCGGGGGTTTACAATGAGCAGTTCTTC.

The chain joins TRBV30 to TRBJ2-7; the D gene is possibly TRBD1 (6 bases). V was shortened by 0 bases and J by 7 bases, with 19 bases between the two germline ends. Germline assignment: CDR1 GTSNPN and CDR2 SVGIG (reference sequence). This CDR3 contains 15 residues. In nucleotides, the CDR3 is TGTGCCTGGAGTGTAGGGGACACACGGACCTGGGAGCAGTACTTC. Amino acids: CAWSVGDTRTWEQYF.

The J gene is TRBJ2-7, the V gene TRBV29-1; D not certain. The V end lost 2 bases, the J end lost 0 bases, and 8 bases lay between the germline ends. The germline CDR1 and CDR2 sequences are SQVTM and ANQGSEA. CDR3 length equals 13 residues. DNA of the CDR3: TGCAGCGTTGAAACAGCCCTCTCCTACGAGCAGTACTTC. It yields the protein CSVETALSYEQYF.

The sample holds one count of this clone. The rearrangement joins TRBV6-6 to TRBJ2-4; 9 nucleotides match TRBD2. The junction had 5 bases not matched to a gene; V was cut back by 10 bases and J by 4 bases. The CDR3 consists of 13 residues. Germline CDR1 reads MNHNY; CDR2 reads SVGAGI (reference sequence). CDR3 DNA sequence: TGTGCCATCCAGCGGGGGGAGAAAAACATTCAGTACTTC. It specifies CAIQRGEKNIQYF.

V and J are TRBV5-1 and TRBJ2-7; a weak D match, TRBD1 (6 bases). V dropped 4 bases and J dropped 2 bases, with 16 bases sitting between them. Germline CDR1 SGHRS, CDR2 YFSETQ. The CDR3 has 15 amino acids. The DNA of the CDR3 is TGCGCCAGCAGCATCAATCGACAGGTTACCTACGAGCAGTACTTC. Translating it yields CASSINRQVTYEQYF.

The table lists this clone with a count of one. This sequence joins TRBV28 and TRBJ1-2; 7 bases line up with TRBD1. Germline trimming cut 7 bases from V and 2 bases from J; bases unmatched to any gene: 7. Germline values: CDR1 MDHEN, CDR2 SYDVKM. CDR3 length equals 14 residues. CDR3 in DNA: TGTGCCAGCACCCTCGGGGGACAGAACTATGGCTACACCTTC. As protein: CASTLGGQNYGYTF.

This clone was counted a few times. The rearrangement links TRBV7-9 to TRBJ2-7, with D possibly being TRBD1 (6 bases). The germline V and J ends were trimmed by 5 bases and 2 bases, with 16 bases remaining between them. This CDR3 contains 15 residues. Looked up from germline, CDR1 is SEHNR and CDR2 is FQNEAQ (reference sequence). The CDR3 sequence is CASSPTGTSAYEQYF. The DNA of the CDR3 is TGTGCCAGCAGCCCTACCGGGACATCTGCCTACGAGCAGTACTTC.

The chain uses TRBV27 and TRBJ2-7, with TRBD1 matching 7 bases. This CDR3 is built from 14 residues. The germline V gene encodes CDR1 MNHEY and CDR2 SMNVEV (reference sequence). V gave up 2 bases and J gave up 3 bases; unmatched junction bases: 4. In DNA, the CDR3 is TGTGCCAGCAGTTTAGAGGGGGCCGACTACGAGCAGTACTTC. Translating it yields CASSLEGADYEQYF.

The rearrangement joins TRBV3-1 (or the pseudogene TRBV3-2) to TRBJ1-1; D perhaps matches TRBD1 (6 bases). Germline V lookup: CDR1 LGHDT, CDR2 YNNKEL (reference sequence). CDR3 size: 14 residues. V lost 2 bases and J 4 bases, leaving 11 bases between the germline ends. In DNA form, the CDR3 reads TGTGCCAGCAGCCAACCAGGGGATCGCACTGAAGCTTTCTTT. Translated, it gives CASSQPGDRTEAFF.

The J gene is TRBJ2-1, the V gene TRBV11-3; a weak D match, TRBD2 (5 bases). The length of the CDR3 is 14 residues. V was trimmed by 5 bases and J by 3 bases, leaving 11 bases between them. Germline CDR1 reads SGHNT; CDR2 reads YENEEA. In nucleotides, the CDR3 is TGTGCCAGCAGCAACAGCGACTACTACAATGAGCAGTTCTTC. Translation gives CASSNSDYYNEQFF. The complete variable domain, with remaining parts taken from reference TRBV11-3 and TRBJ2-1, reads EAGVVQSPRYKIIEKKQPVAFWCNPISGHNTLYWYLQNLGQGPELLIRYENEEAVDDSQLPKDRFSAERLKGVDSTLKIQPAELGDSAVYLCASSNSDYYNEQFFGPGTRLTVL.

The chain has TRBV2 and TRBJ2-2; 14 bases agree with TRBD2. The CDR3 runs 21 residues. CDR1 SNHLY and CDR2 FYNNEI come from the germline V gene. Losses at the gene ends were 2 bases for V and 6 bases for J; bases not matched to a gene: 17. This chain's CDR3 is CASSEFSDRSPGLAGAGELFF. Written as DNA, the CDR3 is TGTGCCAGCAGTGAATTCTCGGACAGGAGCCCGGGACTAGCGGGAGCCGGGGAGCTGTTTTTT.

J is TRBJ2-7 and V is TRBV27; possible D gene TRBD2, 6 bases. This CDR3 is 16 amino acids long. CDR1 is MNHEY and CDR2 is SMNVEV in the germline V gene (reference sequence). V was shortened by 7 bases and J by 5 bases, with 24 bases between the two germline ends. The CDR3 DNA is TGTGCCAGCACCCCCGGGACTCGCCAGCCGGGTGACGAGCAGTACTTC. Protein sequence: CASTPGTRQPGDEQYF.

This chain uses TRBV30 with TRBJ1-2; D not certain. The V gene's germline CDR1 is GTSNPN and CDR2 SVGIG (reference sequence). V was shortened by 3 bases and J by 7 bases, with 15 bases between the two germline ends. The CDR3 length is 13 residues. The CDR3 here is CAWRTSLIRGYTF. CDR3 sequence (DNA): TGTGCCTGGAGGACTTCACTGATTCGTGGCTACACCTTC. Full variable domain (rest looked up from reference TRBV30 and TRBJ1-2): SQTIHQWPATLVQPVGSPLSLECTVEGTSNPNLYWYRQAAGRGLQLLFYSVGIGQISSEVPQNLSASRPQDRQFILSSKKLLLSDSGFYLCAWRTSLIRGYTFGSGTRLTVV.

The genes are TRBV29-1 and TRBJ1-1, with 8 bases lining up with TRBD1. The V segment lost 7 bases and the J segment 4 bases; nucleotides outside the gene matches: 11. This CDR3 contains 14 residues. Germline V gives CDR1 SQVTM, CDR2 ANQGSEA. Here the CDR3 reads CSAGARQGSTEAFF. DNA of the CDR3: TGCAGCGCCGGCGCCCGACAGGGGAGCACTGAAGCTTTCTTT.

This chain uses TRBV18 with TRBJ1-1; D might be TRBD1 (5 bases). The V gene's germline CDR1 is KGHSH and CDR2 LQKENI. The CDR3 runs to 17 residues. Trimming left V 3 bases short and J 3 bases short, with 20 bases between. The CDR3 sequence is CASSPFSDKSFDTEAFF. DNA of the CDR3: TGTGCCAGCTCACCTTTCTCGGACAAGTCGTTCGACACTGAAGCTTTCTTT.

This chain joins TRBV29-1 and TRBJ1-1; 7 bases map to TRBD1. The CDR3 contains 12 residues. The germline V gene encodes CDR1 SQVTM and CDR2 ANQGSEA. V lost 8 bases, J lost 1 base, and 4 bases stayed unmatched. CDR3 nucleotide sequence: TGCAGCTCAAGGACAGGGAACACTGAAGCTTTCTTT. Its protein is CSSRTGNTEAFF.

This chain uses TRBV5-4 with TRBJ2-7; D not certain. CDR3 length: 12 residues. The V gene lost 3 bases and the J gene lost 1 base, with 5 bases spanning the gap. Germline CDR1 reads SGHNT; CDR2 reads YYREEE (reference sequence). CDR3 nucleotide sequence: TGTGCCAGCAGCTCCCCTTCCTACGAGCAGTACTTC. Amino acid sequence: CASSSPSYEQYF.